This T cell receptor (beta chain) comes out of a study of identical twins. This CDR3 region has 15 residues. V lost 1 base to trimming and J lost 6 bases, with 13 bases between them. Germline CDR1 reads LNHNV; CDR2 reads YYDKDF (reference sequence). This clonotype was counted between two and nine times. What it binds is not known. TCRdb recomputed calls from the 5' RACE reads with MiXCR, one row per CDR3 protein. The sample gives approximately 500,000 distinct CDR3 sequences, about 24% of which show up once; around 3% is in the top ten. General study results and limits: A lower insertion count was a feature of abundant cord blood beta clonotypes, with no such feature in memory repertoires.

These same records also appear under a second study, on T cells expressing NK-cell markers.

J is TRBJ2-1 and V is TRBV15; D is perhaps TRBD2 (6 bases). Input material: CD4+ T cells sorted from blood. The sequence was collected from a young woman in good health. CDR3: CATSRVTGVGNEQFF. The CDR3 region has the DNA TGTGCCACCAGCAGAGTAACGGGAGTAGGCAATGAGCAGTTCTTC.